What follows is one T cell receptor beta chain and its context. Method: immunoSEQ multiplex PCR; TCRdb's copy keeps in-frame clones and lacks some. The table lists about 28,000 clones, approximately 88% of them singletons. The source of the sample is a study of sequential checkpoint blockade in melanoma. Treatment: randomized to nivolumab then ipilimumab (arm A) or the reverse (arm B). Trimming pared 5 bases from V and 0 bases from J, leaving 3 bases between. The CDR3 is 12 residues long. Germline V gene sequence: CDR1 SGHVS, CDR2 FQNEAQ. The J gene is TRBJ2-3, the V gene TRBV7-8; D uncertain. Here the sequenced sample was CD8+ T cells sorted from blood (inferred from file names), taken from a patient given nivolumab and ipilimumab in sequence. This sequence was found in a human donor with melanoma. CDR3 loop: CASSPSTDTQYF. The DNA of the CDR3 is TGTGCCAGCAGCCCGAGCACAGATACGCAGTATTTT.